A selection of T cell receptor beta chains follows, all from one sample in a study of patients with pleural tuberculosis. TCRdb called the reads again in MiXCR, with one record for every CDR3 protein. The sample carries approximately 50,000 distinct CDR3 sequences, less than 9.5% recorded once. The receptor source for this set is a human donor with pleural tuberculosis. Each CDR3 is given with its conserved first and last residue. Each record gives: CDR3 DNA, CDR3 protein, V gene, D gene, J gene, clone size. A D gene is named only where the DNA matches it firmly. Some rows have no size entry. The others give once, few or many, or a class for an expanded clone.

TGTGTGAACACTGAAGCTTTCTTT | CVNTEAFF | TRBV28 | - | TRBJ1-1 | many
TGTGCCAGCAGGGATAGCGGGGATACGCAGTATTTT | CASRDSGDTQYF | TRBV2 | TRBD2 | TRBJ2-3 | many
TGTGCCAGCTCACTCGGGACAGGGAATTCACCCCTCCACTTT | CASSLGTGNSPLHF | TRBV18 | TRBD1 | TRBJ1-6 | many
TGTGCCATCAGTCAGCGGGAGGGCTACAATGAGCAGTTCTTC | CAISQREGYNEQFF | TRBV10-3 | TRBD2 | TRBJ2-1 | -
TGCGCCAGCGTAAATACAAAGGGGGCTTCCGGCGAGCAGTACTTC | CASVNTKGASGEQYF | TRBV4-1 | TRBD1 | TRBJ2-7 | many
TGTGCCAGCAGCTTTTTGGGGCCAGGATTTGCCGGGGAGCTGTTTTTT | CASSFLGPGFAGELFF | TRBV11-1 | - | TRBJ2-2 | -
TGTGCCAGCAGCCCACAGGGGGGGACGAACACCGGGGAGCTGTTTTTT | CASSPQGGTNTGELFF | TRBV4-2 | - | TRBJ2-2 | few
TGTGCCAGCAGGCAAGAAGAAAAACTGTTTTTT | CASRQEEKLFF | TRBV2 | - | TRBJ1-4 | many
TGTGCCAGCAGCTTAGGCAGCGGAGCGCAAGAGACCCAGTACTTC | CASSLGSGAQETQYF | TRBV11-2 | - | TRBJ2-5 | many
TGTGCCAGCAGACTACAGGAATATAGCAATCAGCCCCAGCATTTT | CASRLQEYSNQPQHF | TRBV12-3/TRBV12-4 | - | TRBJ1-5 | many
TGTGCCAGCAGTCCCCGGACGGGATCCTATGGCTACACCTTC | CASSPRTGSYGYTF | TRBV12-3/TRBV12-4 | - | TRBJ1-2 | many
TGTGTCGAGCGCGGGGCCTTCGGCACTGAAGCTTTCTTT | CVERGAFGTEAFF | TRBV11-1 | - | TRBJ1-1 | many
TGCAGTGCTAGCTCGGCGGGAGAGATACGTGAGCAGTTCTTC | CSASSAGEIREQFF | TRBV20-1 | TRBD2 | TRBJ2-1 | many
TGTGCCAGCAGCTTGGGGCTTGGAACTGAAGCTTTCTTT | CASSLGLGTEAFF | TRBV7-2 | - | TRBJ1-1 | many
TGTGCCAGCAGTTTATCCTCTAGCGGGAGTCTCCACGAGCAGTACTTC | CASSLSSSGSLHEQYF | TRBV27 | TRBD2 | TRBJ2-7 | many
TGCAGTGCCCCCGACAGGAGTTCCTACAATGAGCAGTTCTTC | CSAPDRSSYNEQFF | TRBV20-1 | - | TRBJ2-1 | many
TGCAGTGCTAGAGCTTCAGATGCCGCTGAAGCTTTCTTT | CSARASDAAEAFF | TRBV20-1 | - | TRBJ1-1 | -
TGCAGCGTTGAAGGAGGGACTAGCGGGAGGGCCGGGGAGCTGTTTTTT | CSVEGGTSGRAGELFF | TRBV29-1 | TRBD2 | TRBJ2-2 | few
TGTGCCATCACAGCGGGAGCTAGCACAGATACGCAGTATTTT | CAITAGASTDTQYF | TRBV10-3 | TRBD2 | TRBJ2-3 | many
TGTGCCAGCAGTGATCCCGCGACAGGACAAAACACTGAAGCTTTCTTT | CASSDPATGQNTEAFF | TRBV2 | - | TRBJ1-1 | many
TGCAGTGCCCTGGACTGGGTCCCCTCCTACGAGCAGTACTTC | CSALDWVPSYEQYF | TRBV20-1 | - | TRBJ2-7 | many
TGTGCCAGCAGGGGGGACATTTCAGATACGCAGTATTTT | CASRGDISDTQYF | TRBV2 | - | TRBJ2-3 | many
TGTGCCAGCAGCTCGGGACCCCAAGAGACCCAGTACTTC | CASSSGPQETQYF | TRBV5-6 | - | TRBJ2-5 | few
TGTGCCAGCAGCCAAGACCAGGGCTACGAGCAGTACTTC | CASSQDQGYEQYF | TRBV4-2 | - | TRBJ2-7 | many
TGTGCCAGCAGTTACGAAGGCAATGAGCAGTTCTTC | CASSYEGNEQFF | TRBV12-3/TRBV12-4 | - | TRBJ2-1 | -
TGTGCCACCAGCAACAGGCTGAGCAATCAGCCCCAGCATTTT | CATSNRLSNQPQHF | TRBV15 | - | TRBJ1-5 | many
TGTGCCAGTCAGGGGAGGAACACTGAAGCTTTCTTT | CASQGRNTEAFF | TRBV19 | - | TRBJ1-1 | many
TGTGCCAGCAGCGAAGGTCCCGGTGGAGAAGCTTTCTTT | CASSEGPGGEAFF | TRBV6-1 | - | TRBJ1-1 | -
TGTGCCAGCACCTCCGCGACAGGGGGTTTTCAGCCCCAGCATTTT | CASTSATGGFQPQHF | TRBV12-3/TRBV12-4 | TRBD1 | TRBJ1-5 | many
TGCAGCGTTAACGTGAATATGAACACTGAAGCTTTCTTT | CSVNVNMNTEAFF | TRBV29-1 | - | TRBJ1-1 | many
TGCAGAAGTGGGGGAAAGAACACTGAAGCTTTCTTT | CRSGGKNTEAFF | TRBV20-1 | - | TRBJ1-1 | many
TGCGCCAGCAGCTTGGGACGGAACACAGATACGCAGTATTTT | CASSLGRNTDTQYF | TRBV5-1 | - | TRBJ2-3 | -
TGTGCCAGCTCACTCAGAAACACCGGGGAGCTGTTTTTT | CASSLRNTGELFF | TRBV18 | - | TRBJ2-2 | many
TGTGCCAGCAGTGAGAGCAGGGCAGCTGGAAACACCATATATTTT | CASSESRAAGNTIYF | TRBV6-1 | - | TRBJ1-3 | many
TGTGCCAGCAGCTTTCAGGGAGACTATGGCTACACCTTC | CASSFQGDYGYTF | TRBV11-2 | - | TRBJ1-2 | few
TGTGCCAGCAGCTTAGAGCGGACCCAAAGCTCCTACAATGAGCAGTTCTTC | CASSLERTQSSYNEQFF | TRBV11-2 | - | TRBJ2-1 | few
TGCAGCGCGGGACAGGGGAGCACCGGGGAGCTGTTTTTT | CSAGQGSTGELFF | TRBV29-1 | TRBD1 | TRBJ2-2 | -
TGTGCCAGCAGTGAACAACAGGCAACGGGCTATGGCTACACCTTC | CASSEQQATGYGYTF | TRBV2 | - | TRBJ1-2 | many
TGTGCCAGCAGCCAAGAGATCCATGAGCAGTTCTTC | CASSQEIHEQFF | TRBV3-1 | - | TRBJ2-1 | few
TGTGCCAGCAGTGTGTTCGACAGGGCTTCCTACGAGCAGTACTTC | CASSVFDRASYEQYF | TRBV6-1 | TRBD1 | TRBJ2-7 | many
TGCAGTGCTAGAAGTGGGGATACGCAGTATTTT | CSARSGDTQYF | TRBV20-1 | - | TRBJ2-3 | many
TGTGCCACGGAGGGAGGGGGCTACACCTTC | CATEGGGYTF | TRBV25-1 | - | TRBJ1-2 | many
TGTGCCAGCAGCACAACAGGGGCCCAGAACACTGAAGCTTTCTTT | CASSTTGAQNTEAFF | TRBV4-2 | TRBD1 | TRBJ1-1 | many
TGTGCCAGCAGCCGGGACGGGGAAAACACTGAAGCTTTCTTT | CASSRDGENTEAFF | TRBV11-1 | - | TRBJ1-1 | many
TGCAGCGTCGCCCCCGCAGAGGACTATGGCTACACCTTC | CSVAPAEDYGYTF | TRBV29-1 | - | TRBJ1-2 | few
TGTGCCATCAGGCTAGCGGGGCCCTTAGATACGCAGTATTTT | CAIRLAGPLDTQYF | TRBV10-3 | TRBD2 | TRBJ2-3 | -
TGTGCCAGCAGTTTATCGGGATCACAGGGCTCTGGAAACACCATATATTTT | CASSLSGSQGSGNTIYF | TRBV27 | - | TRBJ1-3 | medium-sized
TGCGCCAGCAGCCAAGATAACTTGAACACTGAAGCTTTCTTT | CASSQDNLNTEAFF | TRBV4-1 | - | TRBJ1-1 | many
TGTGCCAGCAGCGGAACAGGGACCAATGAGCAGTTCTTC | CASSGTGTNEQFF | TRBV4-2 | - | TRBJ2-1 | few
TGTGCCAGCAGTGAAGCGAACTGGGACAATGAGCAGTTCTTC | CASSEANWDNEQFF | TRBV6-1 | - | TRBJ2-1 | many
TGCAGCGTGCTCTGGGGTGCCGGAAACACCATATATTTT | CSVLWGAGNTIYF | TRBV29-1 | - | TRBJ1-3 | few
TGTGCCATCAACACGCCGGAGATTAGCACAGATACGCAGTATTTT | CAINTPEISTDTQYF | TRBV10-3 | - | TRBJ2-3 | many
TGTGCCAGCAGCCTAGCGGGCGAGGGACGCGAGCAGTACTTC | CASSLAGEGREQYF | TRBV6-1 | TRBD2 | TRBJ2-7 | many
TGTGCCAGCAGCTCTAGCGGGATCTGGGCAGATACGCAGTATTTT | CASSSSGIWADTQYF | TRBV7-2 | TRBD2 | TRBJ2-3 | many
TGTGCCAGCAGGAACCCTCAGACAGGGGGCAACTATGGCTACACCTTC | CASRNPQTGGNYGYTF | TRBV12-3/TRBV12-4 | TRBD1 | TRBJ1-2 | many